A single sample is the source of the 21 T cell receptor beta chains below, sequenced in a study of shared clonotypes between healthy human individuals. Only in-frame clones appear in the TCRdb table, and some are missing; sequencing was by immunoSEQ multiplex PCR. The sample yields 450,000 or so clones, 77% seen once. The sequenced sample was PBMCs. The receptor set was obtained from a woman aged 40 to 50 in good health. Some clones in this sample may be carry-over from other donors' samples.

As concerns this clone: This likely stems from a read error, as it lies one base from a far larger clone. Other DNA sequences within the sample encode an identical CDR3. J is TRBJ1-1 and V is TRBV5-8, with 8 bases identical to TRBD1. The CDR3 runs to 14 residues. CDR1 is SGHTS and CDR2 is YDEGEE in the germline V gene. CDR3 loop: CASSFRGLGTEAFF. In nucleotides, the CDR3 is TGTGCCAGCAGCTTCAGGGGGCTGGGCACTGAAGCCTTCTTT.

The J gene is TRBJ2-7, the V gene TRBV7-2, with 10 positions matching TRBD1. Trimming cost V 4 bases and J 4 bases; bases outside gene matches: 4. Germline CDR1 SGHTA, CDR2 FQGNSA. The CDR3 spans 14 residues. The CDR3 loop reads CASSSPGQGYEQYF. The CDR3 bases are TGTGCCAGCAGCTCCCCGGGACAGGGGTACGAGCAGTACTTC.

V usage is TRBV21-1 and J usage is TRBJ2-4; the tabulated D call, TRBD2, remains unverified against the DNA. TRBV21-1 is listed as a pseudogene. This CDR3 has 17 residues. CDR3 in amino acids: CASSPHPGRGTIGIQYF. In DNA form, the CDR3 reads TGTGCCAGCAGCCCACACCCAGGCAGAGGGACTATAGGGATTCAGTACTTC.

The chain uses TRBV5-8 and TRBJ2-7; weak D call: TRBD1 (5 bases). Trimming cost V 0 bases and J 4 bases, with 8 bases left between them. Germline V gene data show CDR1 as SGHTS and CDR2 as YDEGEE. This CDR3 has 13 amino acids. CDR3 DNA: TGTGCCAGCAGCTTGGGACAGAGATACGAGCAGTACTTC. Translation gives CASSLGQRYEQYF. The variable domain in full, completed from reference TRBV5-8 and TRBJ2-7, reads EAGVTQSPTHLIKTRGQQATLRCSPISGHTSVYWYQQALGLGLQFLLWYDEGEERNRGNFPPRFSGRQFPNYSSELNVNALELEDSALYLCASSLGQRYEQYFGPGTRLTVT.

The CDR3 loop is CASSLLGAGANVLTF. Written as DNA, the CDR3 is TGTGCCAGCAGTTTGCTGGGGGCTGGGGCCAACGTCCTGACTTTC. The chain joins TRBV27 to TRBJ2-6; D might be TRBD1 or TRBD2, each matching 5 bases. V was cut by 3 bases and J by 2 bases, with 8 bases left in between. CDR1 is MNHEY and CDR2 is SMNVEV in the germline V gene (reference sequence). The CDR3 is 15 amino acids.

This chain joins TRBV5-1 and TRBJ2-1; D uncertain. There are 14 residues in the CDR3. The V end lost 0 bases, the J end lost 7 bases, and 11 bases lay between the germline ends. Per the germline V gene, CDR1 is SGHRS and CDR2 is YFSETQ. CDR3 protein: CASSLGDSKNEQFF. CDR3 DNA: TGCGCCAGCAGCTTGGGAGATAGTAAAAATGAGCAGTTCTTC.

This sequence joins TRBV7-9 and TRBJ1-4, with D perhaps TRBD1 (5 bases). The CDR3 extends over 15 amino acids. V dropped 5 bases and J dropped 4 bases, with 14 bases sitting between them. Looked up from germline, CDR1 is SEHNR and CDR2 is FQNEAQ (reference sequence). CDR3 sequence: CASSGLRDFNEKLFF. In nucleotides, the CDR3 is TGTGCCAGCAGCGGGCTCCGGGACTTTAATGAAAAACTGTTTTTT.

The chain links TRBV28 to TRBJ1-5; unclear D gene. The ends were cut back, 7 bases at V and 3 bases at J, with 19 bases in the middle. Per the germline V gene, CDR1 is MDHEN and CDR2 is SYDVKM. The CDR3 runs to 16 residues. CDR3 nucleotides: TGTGCCAGCAAGGTCAACGCCATAGATGACAATCAGCCCCAGCATTTT. Translating gives CASKVNAIDDNQPQHF. The full variable domain, its missing parts supplied by reference TRBV28 and TRBJ1-5, is DVKVTQSSRYLVKRTGEKVFLECVQDMDHENMFWYRQDPGLGLRLIYFSYDVKMKEKGDIPEGYSVSREKKERFSLILESASTNQTSMYLCASKVNAIDDNQPQHFGDGTRLSIL.

The gene calls are TRBV28 and TRBJ2-5, with D possibly being TRBD2 (5 bases). The germline V gene encodes CDR1 MDHEN and CDR2 SYDVKM. V was pared by 7 bases and J by 5 bases, with 17 bases between. The CDR3 length is 14 residues. Written as DNA, the CDR3 is TGTGCCAGCACCCTCCGGAGGCCTAGGGAGACCCAGTACTTC. The encoded protein is CASTLRRPRETQYF.

V gene TRBV7-2 combines with J gene TRBJ1-1; D unresolved. With 2 bases removed from V and 2 bases from J, the gap between germline ends came to 12 bases. CDR1 and CDR2 from the germline V gene are SGHTA and FQGNSA. The CDR3 covers 15 residues. The CDR3 spells CASSLLPAANTEAFF. In DNA form, the CDR3 reads TGTGCCAGCAGCTTACTGCCAGCCGCTAACACTGAAGCTTTCTTT.

The CDR3 protein is CNVTGTTYGYTF. Here the CDR3 DNA reads TGCAACGTGACCGGGACAACTTATGGCTACACCTTC. The chain carries TRBV29-1 and TRBJ1-2; the D gene is possibly TRBD1 (6 bases). The CDR3 is 12 residues long. Germline V gives CDR1 SQVTM, CDR2 ANQGSEA.

The chain joins TRBV7-2 to TRBJ1-2, with 7 nucleotides matching TRBD1. The germline CDR1 and CDR2 sequences are SGHTA and FQGNSA. The CDR3 covers 17 residues. Trimming removed 1 base from V and 0 bases from J; junction bases left unmatched: 8. The CDR3 region has the DNA TGTGCCAGCAGCTTAGGGGTAGGACAGGCCGCTAACTATGGCTACACCTTC. The encoded protein is CASSLGVGQAANYGYTF.

The rearrangement joins TRBV4-1 to TRBJ2-7, with D possibly TRBD2 on 6 matching bases. The V end lost 1 base, the J end lost 0 bases, and 16 bases lay between the germline ends. The CDR3 is made up of 17 amino acids. Germline CDR1 is MGHRA and CDR2 is YSYEKL. The CDR3 here is CASSQAYISGSSYEQYF. The CDR3 region has the DNA TGCGCCAGCAGCCAAGCTTATATTAGCGGTAGCTCCTACGAGCAGTACTTC.

This chain connects TRBV7-8 to TRBJ1-1, with unresolved D. This CDR3 contains 13 residues. Germline CDR1 and CDR2: SGHVS and FQNEAQ. V lost 8 bases and J lost 3, with 13 bases in between. The CDR3 sequence: CASRNREDTEAFF. The DNA for the CDR3 is TGTGCCAGCCGCAATCGGGAGGACACTGAAGCTTTCTTT.

CDR3 amino acids: CASSLGLAPDSYNEQFF. CDR3 in DNA: TGTGCCAGCAGCTTAGGACTAGCGCCCGACTCCTACAATGAGCAGTTCTTC. This sequence joins TRBV11-1 and TRBJ2-1, with 8 bases matching TRBD2. Looked up from germline, CDR1 is SGHAT and CDR2 is FQDESV (reference sequence). The CDR3 is made up of 17 amino acids. With 1 base clipped from V and 0 bases from J, the junction kept 5 bases outside the gene matches.

The chain links TRBV7-8 to TRBJ2-5, with TRBD2 identical over 7 bases. CDR1 and CDR2 (germline): SGHVS, FQNEAQ. The CDR3 runs 14 residues. Losses at the gene ends were 5 bases for V and 5 bases for J; bases not matched to a gene: 8. The CDR3 here is CASSPILAKETQYF. CDR3 coding DNA: TGTGCCAGCAGCCCAATACTAGCGAAGGAGACCCAGTACTTC.

The V gene is TRBV7-2, the J gene TRBJ1-4, with TRBD1 matching 7 bases. The trim removed 4 bases at V and 7 bases at J, leaving 6 bases unmatched. Germline V gene data show CDR1 as SGHTA and CDR2 as FQGNSA. There are 14 residues in the CDR3. Here the CDR3 reads CASSSRQGAEKLFF. CDR3 coding DNA: TGTGCCAGCAGCTCAAGACAGGGAGCTGAAAAACTGTTTTTT.

V and J are TRBV27 and TRBJ2-3; D is uncertain. The CDR3 consists of 13 residues. Trimming left V 5 bases short and J 5 bases short, with 11 bases between. Germline values: CDR1 MNHEY, CDR2 SMNVEV (reference sequence). The chain's CDR3 is CASSPRRQDTQYF. As DNA, the CDR3 is TGTGCCAGCAGTCCACGACGTCAAGATACGCAGTATTTT.

The CDR3: CASSPLGGGRDTEAFF. The DNA for the CDR3 is TGCGCCAGCAGCCCTCTTGGGGGAGGGCGGGACACTGAAGCTTTCTTT. The V and J genes are TRBV4-1 and TRBJ1-1; D may be TRBD1 (5 bases). V lost 4 bases, J lost 3 bases, and 18 bases lay in between. The V gene's germline CDR1 is MGHRA and CDR2 YSYEKL. CDR3 size: 16 residues.

V usage is TRBV5-4 and J usage is TRBJ1-1; D is possibly TRBD1 (5 bases). CDR3 length: 15 amino acids. Germline CDR1 is SGHNT and CDR2 is YYREEE (reference sequence). V lost 4 bases, J lost 0 bases, and 13 bases lay in between. The CDR3 here is CASSVPGPLNTEAFF. The DNA for the CDR3 is TGTGCCAGCAGCGTACCGGGACCGTTGAACACTGAAGCTTTCTTT. Drawing the rest from reference TRBV5-4 and TRBJ1-1, the complete variable domain is ETGVTQSPTHLIKTRGQQVTLRCSSQSGHNTVSWYQQALGQGPQFIFQYYREEENGRGNFPPRFSGLQFPNYSSELNVNALELDDSALYLCASSVPGPLNTEAFFGQGTRLTVV.

A note on this clone: A much larger clone differs from this one at a single base, so this may be a read error. V and J are TRBV18 and TRBJ2-7; TRBD2 agrees at 10 bases. CDR3 length: 15 amino acids. Germline V gene sequence: CDR1 KGHSH, CDR2 LQKENI. CDR3 DNA sequence: TGTGCCAGCTCACTTAGAGCGGGGGGGTACTACGAGCGGTACTTC. Residues: CASSLRAGGYYERYF.